These 18 T cell receptor beta chains share one sample of origin, sequenced in a study of T cell responses to AZD1222 COVID-19 vaccine. Some clones are missing from TCRdb's copy, which holds only in-frame ones; the method was immunoSEQ multiplex PCR. The table shows 140,000 to 150,000 clones, with 80% to 90% occurring only once. The sample here was peripheral blood, taken on day 0 of AZD1222 vaccination. The receptors stem from an adult in good health.

The chain joins TRBV18 to TRBJ2-3; maybe TRBD2 (6 bases). The CDR3 sequence is 15 residues long. The germline V gene encodes CDR1 KGHSH and CDR2 LQKENI. Between the trimmed V and J ends, which lost 3 bases and 5 bases, there was a span of 15 bases. The CDR3 loop is CASSPFRDSQDTQYF. CDR3 sequence (DNA): TGTGCCAGCTCACCCTTCCGGGACTCCCAAGATACGCAGTATTTT.

The genes are TRBV3-1 (or the pseudogene TRBV3-2) and TRBJ2-2, with a weak D call TRBD2 (6 bases). Trimming removed 4 bases from V and 0 bases from J, with 21 bases in between. Germline lookup yields CDR1 LGHDT and CDR2 YNNKEL (reference sequence). The CDR3 length is 19 residues. This CDR3 is CASSLTPESGLTNTGELFF. CDR3 coding DNA: TGTGCCAGCAGCCTGACCCCGGAGAGCGGGCTTACGAACACCGGGGAGCTGTTTTTT.

This clone has a single count. The J gene is TRBJ1-1, the V gene TRBV7-9, with D hard to call. In germline, CDR1 is SEHNR, CDR2 FQNEAQ (reference sequence). CDR3 size: 11 residues. V gave up 5 bases and J gave up 11 bases, with 12 bases separating them. The CDR3 loop reads CASSMLGVAFF. CDR3 sequence (DNA): TGTGCCAGCAGCATGCTCGGGGTGGCTTTCTTT.

The chain couples TRBV3-1 (or the pseudogene TRBV3-2) to TRBJ2-1, with 12 bases identical to TRBD2. The V gene end was trimmed by 4 bases and the J gene end by 7 bases; junction bases not matched to a gene: 11. The CDR3 length is 17 residues. Germline loops: CDR1 LGHDT, CDR2 YNNKEL (reference sequence). This CDR3 is CASSLLPTSGRKNEQFF. DNA of the CDR3: TGTGCCAGCAGCCTCCTCCCCACTAGCGGGAGGAAAAATGAGCAGTTCTTC.

V and J are TRBV12-5 and TRBJ2-3; TRBD2 agrees at 9 bases. V was pared by 6 bases and J by 0 bases, with 4 bases of the junction left unmatched. CDR3 size: 15 residues. CDR1 is LGHNT, CDR2 FRNRAP, per germline. Here the CDR3 DNA reads TGTGCTAGTGGCCGTAGCGGGGGTAGCACAGATACGCAGTATTTT. It codes for CASGRSGGSTDTQYF.

V and J are TRBV6-5 and TRBJ1-6, with TRBD1 matching 12 bases. The V segment lost 6 bases and the J segment 11 bases; nucleotides outside the gene matches: 8. The CDR3 covers 15 residues. From germline, CDR1 is MNHEY and CDR2 SVGAGI. This CDR3 is CASSKGWDRGPPLHF. The CDR3 DNA reads TGTGCCAGCAGCAAAGGATGGGACAGGGGGCCACCCCTCCACTTT.

The chain uses TRBV2 and TRBJ1-4, with unresolved D. Germline V gene lookup returns CDR1 SNHLY and CDR2 FYNNEI. With 3 bases removed from V and 4 bases from J, the gap between germline ends came to 9 bases. CDR3 length equals 14 residues. The CDR3 DNA sequence: TGTGCCAGCAGTGAGCCAGGCTTTAATGAAAAACTGTTTTTT. Translated, it gives CASSEPGFNEKLFF.

The rearrangement links TRBV6-5 to TRBJ1-5, with D perhaps TRBD1 (5 bases). Trimming cost V 4 bases and J 0 bases, with 10 bases left between them. Germline V lookup: CDR1 MNHEY, CDR2 SVGAGI. CDR3 length: 15 amino acids. The CDR3 is CASSLGRYSNQPQHF. CDR3 nucleotide sequence: TGTGCCAGCAGTTTGGGACGGTATAGCAATCAGCCCCAGCATTTT.

The sample holds one count of this clone. CDR3 loop: CASDRMGGYSNQPQHF. The CDR3 DNA follows: TGTGCCAGTGACCGGATGGGCGGATATAGCAATCAGCCCCAGCATTTT. V gene TRBV19 combines with J gene TRBJ1-5, with unresolved D. Germline-derived CDR1 and CDR2 are LNHDA and SQIVND (reference sequence). This CDR3 is 16 amino acids long. Trimming shortened V by 8 bases and J by 0 bases, and 17 bases separated the two germline ends.

About this clone itself: An end of the junction does not agree with germline; a read error may underlie this. This chain links TRBV15 with TRBJ1-6; a possible D gene is TRBD1 (5 bases). The CDR3 runs to 14 residues. Per the germline V gene, CDR1 is LNHNV and CDR2 is YYDKDF (reference sequence). The CDR3 sequence: CATSRASGAAPLFF. The CDR3, as DNA: TGTGCCACCAGCAGAGCGAGTGGGGCAGCACCGCTTTTTTTT.

Here the CDR3 DNA reads TGTGCCAGCAGTTTAAACGGGGCCGGCAATCAGCCCCAGCATTTT. Translated, it gives CASSLNGAGNQPQHF. This rearrangement joins TRBV27 to TRBJ1-5, with D possibly being TRBD1 (5 bases). Germline CDR1 is MNHEY and CDR2 is SMNVEV (reference sequence). Trimming left V 2 bases short and J 2 bases short, with 10 bases between. This CDR3 has 15 amino acids.

This clone was observed once. The V call is TRBV24-1, the J call TRBJ2-3, with 9 bases fitting TRBD2. CDR1 and CDR2 from the germline V gene are KGHDR and SFDVKD. V shed 2 bases and J 0 bases; nucleotides not matched to a gene: 2. This CDR3 has 16 amino acids. This CDR3 is CATSDYSGGSTDTQYF. The CDR3 DNA follows: TGTGCCACCAGTGATTATAGCGGGGGTAGCACAGATACGCAGTATTTT.

The chain has TRBV7-3 and TRBJ2-5; D gene uncertain. Trimming took 5 bases from V and 5 from J, leaving 12 bases between them. The CDR3 runs to 13 residues. Germline V lookup: CDR1 SGHTA, CDR2 FQGTGA. CDR3 amino acids: CASSPGRAETQYF. CDR3 DNA: TGTGCCAGCAGCCCCGGTAGGGCGGAGACCCAGTACTTC.

This clone occurred a few times. V is TRBV7-9 and J is TRBJ2-1, with D unclear. Deletions cut 2 bases from V and 8 bases from J, with 13 bases between. Germline CDR1 and CDR2: SEHNR and FQNEAQ (reference sequence). The CDR3 totals 14 residues. The CDR3 nucleotides read TGTGCCAGCAGCTTAAACTTAGATCGGTATGAGCAGTTCTTC. Its translation: CASSLNLDRYEQFF.

This chain connects TRBV5-4 to TRBJ2-7; 7 bases agree with TRBD2. The CDR3 runs 16 residues. Germline CDR1 reads SGHNT; CDR2 reads YYREEE (reference sequence). The V and J ends lost 0 bases and 0 bases, in that order; junction bases with no gene match: 6. The CDR3 here is CASSLAVGGGSYEQYF. The CDR3 DNA reads as TGTGCCAGCAGCTTGGCCGTTGGGGGGGGCTCCTACGAGCAGTACTTC.

The rearrangement uses TRBV27 and TRBJ1-2, with D possibly matching TRBD1 (6 bases). V lost 8 bases and J lost 5, with 9 bases in between. The germline CDR1 and CDR2 sequences are MNHEY and SMNVEV (reference sequence). This CDR3 comprises 11 residues. CDR3 bases: TGTGCCAGCGGGGGCAGGTATGGCTACACCTTC. Translating it yields CASGGRYGYTF.

The V call is TRBV15, the J call TRBJ1-5, with 9 nucleotides matching TRBD1. V was clipped by 2 bases and J by 0 bases; unmatched bases: 11. This CDR3 has 19 amino acids. CDR1 is LNHNV, CDR2 YYDKDF, per germline (reference sequence). Here the CDR3 DNA reads TGTGCCACCAGCAGAAACAGGGGGCGCGTAGGAAATAGCAATCAGCCCCAGCATTTT. Its protein is CATSRNRGRVGNSNQPQHF.

In DNA, the CDR3 is TGCGCCAGCAGCTTGGACGGGAGGGCCGGGGAGCTGTTTTTT. This encodes CASSLDGRAGELFF. This rearrangement joins TRBV5-1 to TRBJ2-2, with TRBD2 identical over 8 bases. Trimming removed 0 bases from V and 6 bases from J; junction bases left unmatched: 1. Germline lookup yields CDR1 SGHRS and CDR2 YFSETQ. The CDR3 is 14 amino acids.